These 30 T cell receptor beta chains share one sample of origin, sequenced in a study of vaccination effects on CD4 cells after COVID-19. Culture proceeded for 10 days, and CD4+ T cells were then isolated. Their antigens are not known. This table comes from immunoSEQ multiplex PCR, and its TCRdb copy is limited to in-frame clones, with some not included. The table lists around 70,000 clones, 60% to 80% of them singletons, with roughly 2% in the top ten. Sequencing used CD4+ T cells from PBMCs cultured without peptide, obtained before COVID-19 vaccination. The receptor set was obtained from a human donor who received a COVID-19 vaccine.

The rearrangement uses TRBV19 and TRBJ1-4; tentative D call: TRBD1 (5 bases). V was pared by 9 bases and J by 8 bases, with 19 bases between. Per germline, CDR1 LNHDA and CDR2 SQIVND (reference sequence). The length of the CDR3 is 14 residues. For the CDR3, the DNA is TGTGCCAGCAAAACGGGGGGGGGAGTGGAAAAACTGTTTTTT. Amino acid sequence: CASKTGGGVEKLFF.

This chain connects TRBV5-4 to TRBJ2-3, with D unresolved. V lost 3 bases and J lost 0, with 8 bases in between. The V gene's germline CDR1 is SGHNT and CDR2 YYREEE (reference sequence). The CDR3 loop spans 14 amino acids. CDR3 protein: CASSSHLSTDTQYF. The CDR3 coding sequence is TGTGCCAGCAGCTCCCACTTGAGCACAGATACGCAGTATTTT.

This chain connects TRBV3-1 (or the pseudogene TRBV3-2) to TRBJ1-6; tentative D call: TRBD1 (6 bases). From germline, CDR1 is LGHDT and CDR2 YNNKEL (reference sequence). The length of the CDR3 is 14 residues. Trimming removed 6 bases from V and 8 bases from J, with 14 bases in between. CDR3 region: CASSPDSGYSPLHF. The CDR3 nucleotides are TGTGCCAGCAGTCCGGACAGTGGTTATTCACCCCTCCACTTT.

The J gene is TRBJ2-7, the V gene TRBV18; D is ambiguous. CDR3 length equals 14 residues. The ends were cut back, 3 bases at V and 6 bases at J, with 15 bases in the middle. The germline CDR1 and CDR2 sequences are KGHSH and LQKENI. Here the CDR3 reads CASSPTSGTTEQYV. CDR3 bases: TGTGCCAGCTCACCTACTTCCGGAACTACCGAGCAGTACGTC.

This chain links TRBV6-5 with TRBJ1-3, with D perhaps TRBD1 (6 bases). The V end lost 8 bases, the J end lost 4 bases, and 15 bases lay between the germline ends. The germline gives CDR1 MNHEY, CDR2 SVGAGI. The CDR3 is 14 residues long. In nucleotides, the CDR3 is TGTGCCAGCGGGGACACGTTCAACGGAAACACCATATATTTT. Its protein product is CASGDTFNGNTIYF.

The rearrangement uses TRBV30 and TRBJ1-2; D is undetermined. Trimming stripped 0 bases from V and 8 bases from J, with 16 bases between. The CDR3 is 14 residues long. Germline V CDR1 and CDR2: GTSNPN, SVGIG (reference sequence). This chain's CDR3 is CAWSVRVPAAGYTF. The CDR3 nucleotides are TGTGCCTGGAGTGTACGCGTGCCCGCGGCGGGCTACACCTTC. The full variable domain, in which reference TRBV30 and TRBJ1-2 provide the parts outside the CDR3, is SQTIHQWPATLVQPVGSPLSLECTVEGTSNPNLYWYRQAAGRGLQLLFYSVGIGQISSEVPQNLSASRPQDRQFILSSKKLLLSDSGFYLCAWSVRVPAAGYTFGSGTRLTVV.

The rearrangement joins TRBV9 to TRBJ2-3; 12 positions agree with TRBD2. The germline V gene encodes CDR1 SGDLS and CDR2 YYNGEE. The CDR3 spans 16 residues. The V and J ends lost 1 base and 5 bases, in that order; junction bases with no gene match: 5. The CDR3 loop is CASSVTPSGGEDTQYF. Here the CDR3 DNA reads TGTGCCAGCAGCGTAACCCCTAGCGGGGGGGAAGATACGCAGTATTTT.

This clone was detected once. The genes are TRBV6-5 and TRBJ2-5, with D possibly TRBD1 on 6 matching bases. The V gene lost 10 bases and the J gene lost 5 bases, with 17 bases spanning the gap. Germline V gene lookup returns CDR1 MNHEY and CDR2 SVGAGI. The CDR3 spans 13 residues. This CDR3 is CATRLRGKETQYF. The CDR3 DNA reads as TGTGCCACCAGACTGAGGGGGAAGGAGACCCAGTACTTC.

This clone was seen a few times. The chain combines TRBV6-5 with TRBJ2-1, with TRBD1 matching 9 bases. This CDR3 comprises 15 residues. In germline, CDR1 is MNHEY, CDR2 SVGAGI. The ends lost 4 bases at V and 7 bases at J; junction bases unmatched: 8. The CDR3: CASSLHRGPVNEQFF. The CDR3 DNA is TGTGCCAGCAGTTTACACAGGGGGCCGGTGAATGAGCAGTTCTTC.

V gene TRBV7-2 combines with J gene TRBJ2-4; TRBD1 might be the D (6 bases). This CDR3 comprises 14 residues. V was pared by 3 bases and J by 7 bases, with 13 bases between. Germline CDR1 and CDR2: SGHTA and FQGNSA. The CDR3 DNA reads as TGTGCCAGCAGCTTGGGGGCAGGGCCGAACATTCAGTACTTC. Translated, it gives CASSLGAGPNIQYF.

The CDR3 reads CASSIGRVNEQFF. For the CDR3, the DNA is TGTGCCAGTAGTATAGGGAGGGTCAATGAGCAGTTCTTC. V and J are TRBV19 and TRBJ2-1; TRBD2 might be the D (6 bases). The germline V and J ends were trimmed by 1 base and 6 bases, with 7 bases remaining between them. The CDR3 covers 13 residues. Germline loops: CDR1 LNHDA, CDR2 SQIVND (reference sequence).

This sequence joins TRBV24-1 and TRBJ1-4, with 10 positions matching TRBD1. This CDR3 has 17 residues. Losses at the gene ends were 2 bases for V and 1 base for J; bases not matched to a gene: 3. Germline V CDR1 and CDR2: KGHDR, SFDVKD. The CDR3 sequence is CATSDSGQGGTNEKLFF. CDR3 DNA: TGTGCCACCAGTGATTCTGGACAGGGGGGAACTAATGAAAAACTGTTTTTT.

The chain links TRBV7-9 to TRBJ2-5; 9 bases are a match to TRBD2. The ends lost 6 bases at V and 5 bases at J; junction bases unmatched: 7. The CDR3 runs to 14 residues. Germline V CDR1 and CDR2: SEHNR, FQNEAQ (reference sequence). The CDR3 here is CASSNSGGGETQYF. The CDR3 DNA is TGTGCCAGCAGTAATAGCGGGGGAGGGGAGACCCAGTACTTC.

V and J are TRBV3-1 (or the pseudogene TRBV3-2) and TRBJ2-2; no firm D call. This CDR3 has 14 residues. CDR1 LGHDT and CDR2 YNNKEL come from the germline V gene (reference sequence). Trimming took off 4 bases at V and 4 bases at J, with 10 bases between the two ends. The chain's CDR3 is CASSRRPITGELFF. The CDR3 DNA follows: TGTGCCAGCAGCCGCCGGCCTATCACCGGGGAGCTGTTTTTT.

The chain recombines TRBV4-3 with TRBJ2-3; no reliable D call. Trimming stripped 4 bases from V and 2 bases from J, with 22 bases between. Germline CDR1 LGHNA, CDR2 YSLEER. The CDR3 consists of 18 residues. The CDR3 nucleotides read TGCGCCAGCAGCCTTTCTTATCGAATCCAAGAATACACAGATACGCAGTATTTT. Translated, it gives CASSLSYRIQEYTDTQYF.

V usage is TRBV6-6 and J usage is TRBJ1-3, with TRBD1 matching over 7 bases. Germline V CDR1 and CDR2: MNHNY, SVGAGI (reference sequence). V gave up 5 bases and J gave up 4 bases; unmatched junction bases: 8. This CDR3 contains 15 residues. The CDR3: CASSNEGARGNTIYF. The CDR3 region has the DNA TGTGCCAGCAGTAACGAGGGGGCGCGGGGAAACACCATATATTTT.

The chain combines TRBV24-1 with TRBJ2-5; weak D call: TRBD2 (6 bases). Trimming left V 1 base short and J 5 bases short, with 10 bases between. Germline CDR1 is KGHDR and CDR2 is SFDVKD. The CDR3 contains 14 residues. CDR3 sequence (DNA): TGTGCCACCAGTGATTTCGGGAGTCCGGAGACCCAGTACTTC. The encoded protein is CATSDFGSPETQYF.

V and J are TRBV5-1 and TRBJ1-3; a possible D gene is TRBD1 (5 bases). V lost 0 bases and J 2 bases, leaving 12 bases between the germline ends. This CDR3 has 16 amino acids. Germline V gene sequence: CDR1 SGHRS, CDR2 YFSETQ. As DNA, the CDR3 is TGCGCCAGCAGCTTGGGGGGTCAGGGAACTGGAAACACCATATATTTT. Translated, it gives CASSLGGQGTGNTIYF. The variable domain in full, completed from reference TRBV5-1 and TRBJ1-3, reads KAGVTQTPRYLIKTRGQQVTLSCSPISGHRSVSWYQQTPGQGLQFLFEYFSETQRNKGNFPGRFSGRQFSNSRSEMNVSTLELGDSALYLCASSLGGQGTGNTIYFGEGSWLTVV.

This clone was detected only a few times. CDR3: CATTTGGSPLHF. The CDR3 DNA sequence: TGTGCCACCACTACAGGGGGTTCACCCCTCCACTTT. The chain couples TRBV15 to TRBJ1-6; TRBD1 agrees at 8 bases. The CDR3 extends over 12 amino acids. In germline, CDR1 is LNHNV, CDR2 YYDKDF (reference sequence). V was pared by 7 bases and J by 9 bases, with 2 bases of the junction left unmatched.

The sample holds one count of this clone. This chain links TRBV7-2 with TRBJ1-2, with D unclear. CDR3 length: 13 amino acids. The germline CDR1 and CDR2 sequences are SGHTA and FQGNSA. The ends were cut back, 5 bases at V and 8 bases at J, with 15 bases in the middle. CDR3 in DNA: TGTGCCAGCAGCGATCCGGGAGCTAGGGGCTACACCTTC. It specifies CASSDPGARGYTF.

This clone was recorded only once. This CDR3 is also generated by other DNA sequences in the sample. The chain has TRBV5-1 and TRBJ2-5, with 7 bases fitting TRBD1. This CDR3 comprises 12 residues. Germline-derived CDR1 and CDR2 are SGHRS and YFSETQ. V dropped 4 bases and J dropped 4; count of bases not matched to a gene: 1. CDR3 residues: CASSRGRETQYF. For the CDR3, the DNA is TGCGCCAGCAGCAGGGGGCGAGAGACCCAGTACTTC.

The V gene is TRBV19, the J gene TRBJ1-6; the D gene is possibly TRBD1 (6 bases). Trimming left V 5 bases short and J 8 bases short, with 13 bases between. The CDR3 is 14 residues long. The germline CDR1 and CDR2 sequences are LNHDA and SQIVND (reference sequence). CDR3 DNA sequence: TGTGCCAGTAGTCGTACAGGGAGGGATTCACCCCTCCACTTT. It translates to CASSRTGRDSPLHF.

The sample holds a few counts of this clone. The chain combines TRBV9 with TRBJ1-5; TRBD1 matches at 7 bases. J lost 6 bases, V lost 8 bases, and 14 bases had no gene match. The CDR3 contains 15 residues. CDR1 is SGDLS and CDR2 is YYNGEE in the germline V gene. The CDR3 nucleotides read TGTGCCAGACGTTGCGCAGGGGGTGTTGGTCAGCCCCAGCATTTT. Translation gives CARRCAGGVGQPQHF.

CDR3 region: CASPSRGVRTDTQYF. The CDR3 DNA reads TGTGCCAGCCCCTCCCGGGGGGTCAGGACAGATACGCAGTATTTT. This chain uses TRBV5-8 with TRBJ2-3, with 7 bases identical to TRBD2. CDR3 length: 15 residues. Germline CDR1 and CDR2: SGHTS and YDEGEE. After removal of 7 bases from V and 3 bases from J, the junction contained 11 bases not matched to a gene.

Only a few counts were recorded for this clone. V usage is TRBV28 and J usage is TRBJ1-3, with D possibly being TRBD1 (6 bases). Trimming cost V 4 bases and J 3 bases, with 13 bases left between them. CDR3 length: 15 residues. From germline, CDR1 is MDHEN and CDR2 SYDVKM. Here the CDR3 DNA reads TGTGCCAGCAGTTCCCTGGGAGGGGGTGGAAACACCATATATTTT. This codes for CASSSLGGGGNTIYF.

The chain uses TRBV6-1 and TRBJ1-6, with D uncertain. This CDR3 is built from 16 residues. CDR1 MNHNS and CDR2 SASEGT come from the germline V gene. V shed 4 bases and J shed 8 bases, with 18 bases lying between them. The CDR3 region is CASSAKSLGLDSPLHF. CDR3 nucleotide sequence: TGTGCCAGCAGTGCTAAGAGCCTAGGGCTCGATTCACCCCTCCACTTT.

This chain connects TRBV10-1 to TRBJ1-5; D possibly corresponds to TRBD1 (5 bases). The CDR3 is made up of 13 amino acids. Germline CDR1 is WNHNN and CDR2 is SYGVQD (reference sequence). Trimming removed 5 bases at V and 7 bases at J, with 12 bases between. The CDR3: CASSSGIGQPQHF. CDR3 sequence (DNA): TGCGCCAGCAGTTCAGGGATTGGGCAGCCCCAGCATTTT.

This clone was counted a few times. The chain combines TRBV19 with TRBJ2-5, with D possibly TRBD2 on 5 matching bases. The CDR3 is made up of 15 amino acids. V was cut by 8 bases and J by 2 bases, with 18 bases left in between. Per germline, CDR1 LNHDA and CDR2 SQIVND (reference sequence). The CDR3 reads CASSGSALKQETQYF. Written as DNA, the CDR3 is TGTGCCAGTTCGGGGTCAGCCCTAAAACAAGAGACCCAGTACTTC.

V usage is TRBV7-2 and J usage is TRBJ1-2; D is possibly TRBD1 (5 bases). V lost 3 bases to trimming and J lost 8 bases, with 19 bases between them. Germline V gives CDR1 SGHTA, CDR2 FQGNSA. The CDR3 loop spans 15 amino acids. CDR3 amino acids: CASSFHNPTDGGYTF. In DNA, the CDR3 is TGTGCCAGCAGCTTTCATAACCCGACAGACGGGGGCTACACCTTC. The whole variable domain, remainder taken from reference TRBV7-2 and TRBJ1-2, is GAGVSQSPSNKVTEKGKDVELRCDPISGHTALYWYRQSLGQGLEFLIYFQGNSAPDKSGLPSDRFSAERTGGSVSTLTIQRTQQEDSAVYLCASSFHNPTDGGYTFGSGTRLTVV.

The gene calls are TRBV6-6 and TRBJ2-4, with TRBD2 matching 9 bases. The CDR3 totals 16 residues. The germline V gene has CDR1 MNHNY and CDR2 SVGAGI (reference sequence). V shed 4 bases and J 3 bases; nucleotides not matched to a gene: 7. In nucleotides, the CDR3 is TGTGCCAGCAGTTCTTGGGGCGGGGGGGTCAAAAACATTCAGTACTTC. It specifies CASSSWGGGVKNIQYF.